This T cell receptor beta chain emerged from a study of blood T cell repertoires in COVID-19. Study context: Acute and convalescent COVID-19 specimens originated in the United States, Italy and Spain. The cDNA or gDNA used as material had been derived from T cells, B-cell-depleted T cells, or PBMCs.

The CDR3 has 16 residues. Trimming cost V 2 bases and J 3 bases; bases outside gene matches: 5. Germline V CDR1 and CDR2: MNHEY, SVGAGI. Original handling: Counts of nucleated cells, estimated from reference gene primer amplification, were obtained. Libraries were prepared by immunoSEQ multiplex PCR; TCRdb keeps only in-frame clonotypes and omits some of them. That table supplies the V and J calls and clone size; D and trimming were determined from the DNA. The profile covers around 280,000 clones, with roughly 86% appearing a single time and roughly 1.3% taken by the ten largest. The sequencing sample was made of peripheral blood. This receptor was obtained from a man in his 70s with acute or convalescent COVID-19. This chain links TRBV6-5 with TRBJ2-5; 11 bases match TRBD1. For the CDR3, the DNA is TGTGCCAGCAGTTACGCCGGGACAGGGGGAAAAGAGACCCAGTACTTC. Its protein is CASSYAGTGGKETQYF.